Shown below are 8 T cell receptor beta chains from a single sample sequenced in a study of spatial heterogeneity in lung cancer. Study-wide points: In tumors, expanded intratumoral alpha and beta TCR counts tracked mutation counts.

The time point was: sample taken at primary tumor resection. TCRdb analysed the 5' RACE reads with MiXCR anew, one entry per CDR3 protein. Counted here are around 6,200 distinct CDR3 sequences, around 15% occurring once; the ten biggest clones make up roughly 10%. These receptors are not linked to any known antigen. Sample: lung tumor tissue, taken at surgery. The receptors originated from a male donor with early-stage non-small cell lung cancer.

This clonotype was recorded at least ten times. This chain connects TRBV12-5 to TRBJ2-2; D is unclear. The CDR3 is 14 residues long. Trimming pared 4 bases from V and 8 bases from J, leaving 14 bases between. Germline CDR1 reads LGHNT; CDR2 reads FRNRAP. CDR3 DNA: TGTGCTAGTGGTTCCGACTCCAAACTAGGGGAGCTGTTTTTT. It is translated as CASGSDSKLGELFF.

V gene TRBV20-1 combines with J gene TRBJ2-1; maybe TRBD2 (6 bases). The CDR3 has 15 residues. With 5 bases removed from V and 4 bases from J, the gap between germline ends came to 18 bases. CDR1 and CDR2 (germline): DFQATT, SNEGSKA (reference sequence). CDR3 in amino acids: CSAPLQGGAYNEQFF. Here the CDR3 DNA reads TGCAGTGCTCCCCTCCAAGGCGGGGCATACAATGAGCAGTTCTTC.

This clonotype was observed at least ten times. The CDR3 sequence: CASSYGSRSGYTF. The CDR3 bases are TGTGCCAGCAGTTACGGGTCGCGAAGTGGCTACACCTTC. The V and J genes are TRBV6-5 and TRBJ1-2; D not resolved. This CDR3 is built from 13 residues. V lost 2 bases and J lost 7, with 11 bases in between. Germline V lookup: CDR1 MNHEY, CDR2 SVGAGI.

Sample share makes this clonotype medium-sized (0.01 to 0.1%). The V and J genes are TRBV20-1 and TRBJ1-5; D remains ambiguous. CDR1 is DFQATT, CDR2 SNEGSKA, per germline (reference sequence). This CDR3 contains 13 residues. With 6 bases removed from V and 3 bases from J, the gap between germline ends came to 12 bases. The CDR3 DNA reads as TGCAGTGCCTTTACAGCATCCAATCAGCCCCAGCATTTT. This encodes CSAFTASNQPQHF.

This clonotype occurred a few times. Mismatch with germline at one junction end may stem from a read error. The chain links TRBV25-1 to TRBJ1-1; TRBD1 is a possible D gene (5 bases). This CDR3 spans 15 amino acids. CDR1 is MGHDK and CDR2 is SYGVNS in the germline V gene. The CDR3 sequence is CASSEPGRGNSEAFF. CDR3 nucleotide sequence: TGTGCCAGCAGTGAGCCGGGACGGGGGAACTCTGAAGCTTTCTTT.

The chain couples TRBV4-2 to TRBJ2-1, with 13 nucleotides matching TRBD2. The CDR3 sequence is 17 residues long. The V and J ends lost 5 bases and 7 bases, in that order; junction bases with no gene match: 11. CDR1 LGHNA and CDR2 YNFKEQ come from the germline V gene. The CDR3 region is CASSSRTSGGIENEQFF. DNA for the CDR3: TGTGCCAGCAGCTCGAGGACTAGCGGGGGTATAGAGAATGAGCAGTTCTTC.

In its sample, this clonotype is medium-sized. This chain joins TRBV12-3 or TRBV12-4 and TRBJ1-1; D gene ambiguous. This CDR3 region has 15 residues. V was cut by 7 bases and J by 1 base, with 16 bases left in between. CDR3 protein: CASNPRAGTNTEAFF. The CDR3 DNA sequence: TGTGCCAGCAACCCAAGGGCAGGAACGAACACTGAAGCTTTCTTT.

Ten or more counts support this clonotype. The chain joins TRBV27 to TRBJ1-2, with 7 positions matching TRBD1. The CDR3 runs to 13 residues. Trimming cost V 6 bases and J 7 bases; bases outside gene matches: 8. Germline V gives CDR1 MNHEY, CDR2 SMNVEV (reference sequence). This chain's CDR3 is CASSRQGTAGYTF. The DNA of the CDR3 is TGTGCCAGCAGCCGACAGGGTACCGCTGGCTACACCTTC.